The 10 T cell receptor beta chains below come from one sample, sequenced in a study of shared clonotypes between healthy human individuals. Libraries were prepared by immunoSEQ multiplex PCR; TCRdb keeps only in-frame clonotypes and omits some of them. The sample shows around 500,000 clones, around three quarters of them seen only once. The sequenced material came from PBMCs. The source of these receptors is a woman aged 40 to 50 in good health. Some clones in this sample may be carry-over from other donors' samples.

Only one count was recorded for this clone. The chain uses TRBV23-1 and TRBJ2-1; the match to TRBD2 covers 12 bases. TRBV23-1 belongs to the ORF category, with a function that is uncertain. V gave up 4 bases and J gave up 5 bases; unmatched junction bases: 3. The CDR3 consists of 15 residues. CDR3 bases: TGCGCCAGCAGTCCGTGGACTAGCGGGAACAATGAGCAGTTCTTC. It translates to CASSPWTSGNNEQFF.

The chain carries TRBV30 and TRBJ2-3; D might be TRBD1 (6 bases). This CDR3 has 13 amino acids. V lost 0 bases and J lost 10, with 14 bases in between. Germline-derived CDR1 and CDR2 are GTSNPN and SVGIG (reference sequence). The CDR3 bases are TGTGCCTGGAGTGTACAGGGTCTGTGGGCGCAGTATTTT. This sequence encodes CAWSVQGLWAQYF.

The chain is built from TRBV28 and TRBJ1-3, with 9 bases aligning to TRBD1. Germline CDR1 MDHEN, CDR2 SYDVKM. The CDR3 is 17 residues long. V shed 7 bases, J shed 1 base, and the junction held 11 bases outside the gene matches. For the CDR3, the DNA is TGTGCCAGCAAAGGGTCAGGGACAGGGAGGTCTGGAAACACCATATATTTT. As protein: CASKGSGTGRSGNTIYF.

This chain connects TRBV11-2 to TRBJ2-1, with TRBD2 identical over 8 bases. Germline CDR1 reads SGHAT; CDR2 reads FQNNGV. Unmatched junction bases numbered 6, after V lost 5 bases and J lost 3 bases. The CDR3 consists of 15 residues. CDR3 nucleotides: TGTGCCAGCAGCAGTGGACTAGCCGGCTACAATGAGCAGTTCTTC. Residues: CASSSGLAGYNEQFF.

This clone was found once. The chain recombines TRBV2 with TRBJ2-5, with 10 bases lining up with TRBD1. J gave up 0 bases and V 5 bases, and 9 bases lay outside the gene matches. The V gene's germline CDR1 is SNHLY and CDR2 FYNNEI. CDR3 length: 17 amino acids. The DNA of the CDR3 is TGTGCCAGCAGTCTCCCCCGGGACAGGGGTCACCAAGAGACCCAGTACTTC. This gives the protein CASSLPRDRGHQETQYF.

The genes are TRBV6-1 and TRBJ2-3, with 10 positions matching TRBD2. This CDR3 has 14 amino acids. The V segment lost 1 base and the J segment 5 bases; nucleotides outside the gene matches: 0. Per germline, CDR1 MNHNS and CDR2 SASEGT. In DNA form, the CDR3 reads TGTGCCAGCAGTGAAGGGACTAGCGGAGATACGCAGTATTTT. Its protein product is CASSEGTSGDTQYF.

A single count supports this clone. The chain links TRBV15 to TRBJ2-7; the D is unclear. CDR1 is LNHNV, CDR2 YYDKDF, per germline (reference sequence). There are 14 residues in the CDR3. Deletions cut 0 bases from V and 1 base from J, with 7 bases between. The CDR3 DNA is TGTGCCACCAGCAGAGATAAACAGTCCTACGAGCAGTACTTC. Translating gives CATSRDKQSYEQYF.

Here the CDR3 reads CATRGLAGVGRETQYF. The CDR3 region has the DNA TGTGCCACCCGTGGACTAGCGGGAGTGGGGAGAGAGACCCAGTACTTC. This chain links TRBV19 with TRBJ2-5; the match to TRBD2 covers 13 bases. The ends lost 10 bases at V and 4 bases at J; junction bases unmatched: 12. The germline V gene has CDR1 LNHDA and CDR2 SQIVND (reference sequence). The CDR3 covers 16 residues.

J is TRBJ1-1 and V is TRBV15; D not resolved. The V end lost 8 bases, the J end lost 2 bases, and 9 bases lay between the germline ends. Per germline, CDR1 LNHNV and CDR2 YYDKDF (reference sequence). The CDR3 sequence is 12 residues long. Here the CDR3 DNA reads TGTGCCACCGCAGTTGATAACACTGAAGCTTTCTTT. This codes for CATAVDNTEAFF.

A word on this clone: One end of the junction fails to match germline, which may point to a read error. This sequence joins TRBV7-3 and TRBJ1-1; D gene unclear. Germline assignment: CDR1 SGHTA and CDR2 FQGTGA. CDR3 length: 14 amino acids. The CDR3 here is CASRAQPTNPEAFF. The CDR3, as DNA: TGTGCCAGCAGGGCGCAGCCGACGAACCCTGAAGCTTTCTTT.